These 17 T cell receptor beta chains originate from one sample sequenced in a study of cytomegalovirus exposure and HLA in healthy donors (TCRdb year 2017). The method behind the library was the immunoSEQ multiplex PCR assay. TCRdb's version of the immuneACCESS table is confined to in-frame rearrangements and falls short of the full clone set. An unresolved V gene accounts for under half of the shortfall where checked; the remainder is of unknown origin. This sample lists about 260,000 clones; about 90% were detected once. The ten top clones hold approximately 3.1% of the sample. Specimen: PBMCs. Every receptor here comes from a woman under 40 in good health and CMV-seronegative.

With respect to this clone: Since a much larger clone is just one base distant, this may be a read error. The chain is built from TRBV9 and TRBJ2-1, with D possibly TRBD2 on 5 matching bases. Germline V gene lookup returns CDR1 SGDLS and CDR2 YYNGEE. V lost 4 bases and J lost 6, with 8 bases in between. The CDR3 runs 12 residues. The DNA for the CDR3 is TGTGCCAGCAGCCCAGGAGGCAATGAGCAGTTCTTC. The encoded protein is CASSPGGNEQFF.

The chain joins TRBV25-1 to TRBJ2-1; 10 bases are a match to TRBD2. Germline CDR1 MGHDK, CDR2 SYGVNS. This CDR3 comprises 17 residues. Unmatched junction bases numbered 9, after V lost 3 bases and J lost 4 bases. The CDR3 here is CASSEGTSALFYNEQFF. CDR3 DNA sequence: TGTGCCAGCAGTGAGGGGACTAGCGCATTATTTTACAATGAGCAGTTCTTC.

The genes are TRBV9 and TRBJ2-7, with TRBD1 matching over 9 bases. V dropped 1 base and J dropped 5; count of bases not matched to a gene: 4. CDR3 length: 14 amino acids. Germline V gene data show CDR1 as SGDLS and CDR2 as YYNGEE. The CDR3 bases are TGTGCCAGCAGCGTATATGGGACAGGGAACGAGCAGTACTTC. It codes for CASSVYGTGNEQYF.

This rearrangement joins TRBV11-2 to TRBJ2-3; D remains unclear. The V and J ends lost 5 bases and 4 bases respectively, with 13 bases between them. This CDR3 has 14 amino acids. Germline CDR1 and CDR2: SGHAT and FQNNGV. CDR3 residues: CASSPARVADTQYF. CDR3 DNA sequence: TGTGCCAGCAGCCCGGCCCGGGTAGCAGATACGCAGTATTTT.

The chain employs TRBV27 and TRBJ2-7; no clear D gene. The germline V and J ends were trimmed by 7 bases and 5 bases, with 9 bases remaining between them. The germline CDR1 and CDR2 sequences are MNHEY and SMNVEV (reference sequence). This CDR3 contains 11 residues. The CDR3: CASTPVHEQYF. CDR3 DNA sequence: TGTGCCAGCACCCCGGTCCACGAGCAGTACTTC.

The rearrangement uses TRBV18 and TRBJ2-7; TRBD1 might be the D (6 bases). CDR1 and CDR2 (germline): KGHSH, LQKENI. V lost 3 bases and J lost 2, with 23 bases in between. The CDR3 runs to 18 residues. The CDR3 DNA sequence: TGTGCCAGCTCACCGAGCCCCAACAACAGGGTCGCTCCCTACGAGCAGTACTTC. This codes for CASSPSPNNRVAPYEQYF. Variable domain in full (rest from reference TRBV18 and TRBJ2-7): NAGVMQNPRHLVRRRGQEARLRCSPMKGHSHVYWYRQLPEEGLKFMVYLQKENIIDESGMPKERFSAEFPKEGPSILRIQQVVRGDSAAYFCASSPSPNNRVAPYEQYFGPGTRLTVT.

The CDR3 nucleotides read TGCGCCAGCAGCTTGAACGGGGTTGGGGCCAACGTCCTGACTTTC. Protein sequence: CASSLNGVGANVLTF. The chain employs TRBV5-1 and TRBJ2-6; a weak D match, TRBD2 (5 bases). The CDR3 totals 15 residues. V was pared by 1 base and J by 3 bases, with 8 bases between. Germline V lookup: CDR1 SGHRS, CDR2 YFSETQ.

J is TRBJ2-3 and V is TRBV10-1; D ambiguous. Germline V gene lookup returns CDR1 WNHNN and CDR2 SYGVQD (reference sequence). The CDR3 contains 15 residues. The germline V and J ends were trimmed by 3 bases and 1 base, with 11 bases remaining between them. CDR3: CASSEERSCTDTQYF. The CDR3 DNA sequence: TGCGCCAGCAGTGAAGAAAGGAGTTGCACAGATACGCAGTATTTT.

This rearrangement joins TRBV11-2 to TRBJ2-1; D perhaps matches TRBD1 (6 bases). The CDR3 contains 15 residues. Germline V gene sequence: CDR1 SGHAT, CDR2 FQNNGV. V was pared by 5 bases and J by 4 bases, with 15 bases between. CDR3 protein: CASSRPGHAYNEQFF. DNA of the CDR3: TGTGCCAGCAGCCGACCGGGACACGCTTACAATGAGCAGTTCTTC. The variable domain in full, completed from reference TRBV11-2 and TRBJ2-1, reads EAGVAQSPRYKIIEKRQSVAFWCNPISGHATLYWYQQILGQGPKLLIQFQNNGVVDDSQLPKDRFSAERLKGVDSTLKIQPAKLEDSAVYLCASSRPGHAYNEQFFGPGTRLTVL.

This chain joins TRBV4-3 and TRBJ2-1, with 9 bases identical to TRBD2. CDR1 is LGHNA and CDR2 is YSLEER in the germline V gene. This CDR3 spans 16 amino acids. The J segment lost 7 bases and the V segment lost 0 bases, leaving 7 bases of the junction unmatched. CDR3 protein: CASSQDLAGGWNEQFF. The CDR3 nucleotides read TGCGCCAGCAGCCAAGATTTGGCGGGAGGGTGGAATGAGCAGTTCTTC.

The genes are TRBV19 and TRBJ1-4; D is unclear. The CDR3 contains 12 residues. The V end lost 3 bases, the J end lost 5 bases, and 4 bases lay between the germline ends. The germline V gene encodes CDR1 LNHDA and CDR2 SQIVND (reference sequence). CDR3 bases: TGTGCCAGTAGTATCGGCAATGAAAAACTGTTTTTT. It yields the protein CASSIGNEKLFF.

CDR3 sequence: CASSVTAGELYEQYF. The CDR3 nucleotides are TGTGCCAGCAGCGTAACGGCGGGAGAGCTGTACGAGCAGTACTTC. The V call is TRBV9, the J call TRBJ2-7, with TRBD2 identical over 7 bases. Germline CDR1 and CDR2: SGDLS and YYNGEE. Trimming removed 1 base from V and 4 bases from J; junction bases left unmatched: 8. The CDR3 is 15 residues long.

The chain has TRBV27 and TRBJ2-7; 8 bases match TRBD2. CDR1 MNHEY and CDR2 SMNVEV come from the germline V gene (reference sequence). With 8 bases clipped from V and 2 bases from J, the junction kept 11 bases outside the gene matches. There are 15 residues in the CDR3. In DNA, the CDR3 is TGTGCCAGCGGCCTAGCGGGTGGGGGGGCCTACGAGCAGTACTTC. Translating it yields CASGLAGGGAYEQYF.

The CDR3 coding sequence is TGTGCCAGCTACCCGATCATAAGCGGGAGTATCTACGAGCAGTACTTC. Translation: CASYPIISGSIYEQYF. The rearrangement joins TRBV28 to TRBJ2-7, with 8 bases lining up with TRBD2. Germline V gene lookup returns CDR1 MDHEN and CDR2 SYDVKM. This CDR3 has 16 amino acids. V shed 8 bases and J 3 bases; nucleotides not matched to a gene: 15.

The rearrangement uses TRBV29-1 and TRBJ1-1, with 9 bases matching TRBD1. Germline CDR1 is SQVTM and CDR2 is ANQGSEA. V lost 8 bases and J lost 1; bases outside the gene matches: 2. The CDR3 consists of 12 residues. Here the CDR3 reads CSMDRGNTEAFF. In DNA, the CDR3 is TGCAGCATGGACAGGGGGAACACTGAAGCTTTCTTT. The full variable domain, its missing parts supplied by reference TRBV29-1 and TRBJ1-1, is SAVISQKPSRDICQRGTSLTIQCQVDSQVTMMFWYRQQPGQSLTLIATANQGSEATYESGFVIDKFPISRPNLTFSTLTVSNMSPEDSSIYLCSMDRGNTEAFFGQGTRLTVV.

The genes are TRBV28 and TRBJ1-2; D is unclear. Germline lookup yields CDR1 MDHEN and CDR2 SYDVKM. Trimming shortened V by 3 bases and J by 7 bases, and 9 bases separated the two germline ends. The CDR3 extends over 12 amino acids. The CDR3 loop is CASSFDVGGYTF. The CDR3, as DNA: TGTGCCAGCAGTTTTGACGTGGGTGGCTACACCTTC.

The sample holds one count of this clone. V is TRBV7-3 and J is TRBJ2-3; D may be TRBD1 (6 bases). The CDR3 runs to 15 residues. The V gene's germline CDR1 is SGHTA and CDR2 FQGTGA. The ends were cut back, 5 bases at V and 1 base at J, with 13 bases in the middle. The CDR3 nucleotides are TGTGCCAGCAGCCTCTCGGACAGCCGCACAGATACGCAGTATTTT. This encodes CASSLSDSRTDTQYF. Supplemented by reference TRBV7-3 and TRBJ2-3, the full variable domain reads GAGVSQTPSNKVTEKGKYVELRCDPISGHTALYWYRQSLGQGPEFLIYFQGTGAADDSGLPNDRFFAVRPEGSVSTLKIQRTERGDSAVYLCASSLSDSRTDTQYFGPGTRLTVL.